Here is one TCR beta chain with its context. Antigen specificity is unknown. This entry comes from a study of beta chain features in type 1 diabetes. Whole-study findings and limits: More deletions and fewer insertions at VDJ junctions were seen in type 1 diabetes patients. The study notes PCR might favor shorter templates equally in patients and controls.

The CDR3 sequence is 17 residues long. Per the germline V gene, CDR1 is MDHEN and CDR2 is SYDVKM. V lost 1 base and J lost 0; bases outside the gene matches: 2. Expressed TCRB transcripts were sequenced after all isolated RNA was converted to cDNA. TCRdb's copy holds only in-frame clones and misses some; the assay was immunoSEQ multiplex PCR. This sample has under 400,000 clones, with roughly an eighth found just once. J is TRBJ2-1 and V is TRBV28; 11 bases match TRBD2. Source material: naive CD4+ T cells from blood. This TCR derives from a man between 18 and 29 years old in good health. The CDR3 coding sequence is TGTGCCAGCAGTTTATCCCTAGCGGGAGGCTCCTACAATGAGCAGTTCTTC. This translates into CASSLSLAGGSYNEQFF.